This T cell receptor (beta chain) was recovered during a study of beta chain features in type 1 diabetes. This clone has a handful of counts. Additional DNA sequences in this sample encode the identical CDR3. The CDR3 extends over 15 amino acids. Germline-derived CDR1 and CDR2 are SGHTA and FQGNSA. Trimming left V 0 bases short and J 4 bases short, with 10 bases between. Sequenced material consisted of expressed TCRB transcripts (all of the isolated RNA was reverse transcribed). Profiling relied on immunoSEQ multiplex PCR, and the TCRdb table lists in-frame clones only, not all of them. The table has 850,000 to 900,000 clones, roughly a sixth seen once.

The TCR originated in a young woman in good health. This chain joins TRBV7-2 and TRBJ2-1; the D call may be TRBD1 or TRBD2 (5 bases each). What was sequenced was naive CD4+ T cells from blood. CDR3 sequence: CASSLAGTPYNEQFF. The CDR3 nucleotides are TGTGCCAGCAGCTTAGCCGGGACCCCATACAATGAGCAGTTCTTC.